The following is a TCR beta chain sequence with its context. Its antigen is as yet unknown. Random hexamers primed reverse transcription of roughly 0.5 to 1 ug RNA. Amplification of TCR beta CDR3 spanned 54 Vbeta and 13 Jbeta via immunoSEQ multiplex PCR. TCRdb re-called the immunoSEQ multiplex PCR reads with MiXCR, one entry per CDR3 protein. Among tens of thousands of distinct CDR3 sequences, 85% to 95% were seen once, and the ten largest hold about 0.29%. CD8+ and CD4+ T cells from blood underwent TCR beta sequencing. This sample was taken from a study of CD8 T cells in Susac syndrome. Points from the study as a whole: The authors acknowledged that their TCR sequencing and HLA analysis involved a relatively small number of individuals.

Germline loops: CDR1 DFQATT, CDR2 SNEGSKA (reference sequence). J lost 2 bases, V lost 2 bases, and 6 bases had no gene match. CDR3 length: 15 amino acids. Sequenced material: CD4+ T cells from PBMCs. V is TRBV20-1 and J is TRBJ1-2, with 9 positions matching TRBD1. The sequence derives from a human donor with Susac syndrome. The CDR3 protein is CSARIQDRGNYGYTF. The CDR3 region has the DNA TGCAGTGCTAGAATTCAGGACAGGGGAAACTATGGCTACACCTTC.